The following is a T cell receptor (beta chain) sequence with its context. It was with a sample-barcoded 5' primer and a J-beta primer mix that a second PCR of roughly 7 to 12 cycles was run. One entry per CDR3 protein, called by TCRdb with MiXCR from the 5' RACE reads. The sample includes more than 1.4 million distinct CDR3 sequences, approximately 40% of them seen just once. From germline, CDR1 is SGHRS and CDR2 YFSETQ. This CDR3 is built from 20 residues. The data were taken from a study of blood T cells in healthy people across ages. This receptor was obtained from a woman in her late teens or twenties in good health. The chain links TRBV5-1 to TRBJ2-4, with TRBD2 identical over 11 bases. The J call may not be correct, given that the DNA end is closer to TRBJ2-7. The sample consisted of blood. The CDR3 nucleotides read TGCGCCAGCAGCTTTACCTCTAATACCGGAACTAGCGGGAGAGTGTACGAGCAGTACTTC. Translating gives CASSFTSNTGTSGRVYEQYF.